These T cell receptor beta chains were read from a single sample in a study of blood T cells in healthy people across ages. In TCRdb, the 5' RACE reads were re-called with MiXCR into one record per CDR3 protein. Altogether about 2 million distinct CDR3 sequences are present, about 49% being singletons, with the ten largest covering over 2%. Sequenced: blood. The receptor set was obtained from a woman between 40 and 55 years old in good health. Both conserved end residues are part of each CDR3. A D gene is named only where the DNA matches it firmly. Size is stated for part of the rows, as once, few or many counts, or as a class when the clone is expanded.

length: 15; J: TRBJ2-5; D: .; V: TRBV11-2; size: once; CDR3: CASSSLLVGMETQYF; DNA: TGTGCCAGCAGCTCCCTGTTGGTAGGGATGGAGACCCAGTACTTC
length: 15; J: TRBJ2-1; D: .; V: TRBV12-5; size: .; CDR3: CASGLEGSSYNEQFF; DNA: TGTGCTAGTGGTTTGGAGGGGAGCTCCTACAATGAGCAGTTCTTC
length: 13; J: TRBJ1-2; D: TRBD1; V: TRBV19; size: few; CDR3: CASSTTGVYGYTF; DNA: TGTGCCAGTTCAACGACAGGGGTCTATGGCTACACCTTC
length: 15; J: TRBJ2-1; D: TRBD2; V: TRBV14; size: few; CDR3: CASSQVAGAGNEQFF; DNA: TGTGCCAGCAGCCAAGTAGCGGGGGCCGGGAATGAGCAGTTCTTC
length: 14; J: TRBJ2-5; D: .; V: TRBV5-1; size: .; CDR3: CASSRGPIEETQYF; DNA: TGCGCCAGCAGCCGCGGTCCGATCGAAGAGACCCAGTACTTC
length: 15; J: TRBJ2-7; D: .; V: TRBV7-8; size: few; CDR3: CASSSPDSLNYEQYF; DNA: TGTGCCAGCAGCTCCCCCGACAGCCTCAACTACGAGCAGTACTTC
length: 13; J: TRBJ1-2; D: .; V: TRBV5-1; size: .; CDR3: CASSVVGHQGYTF; DNA: TGCGCCAGCAGCGTGGTAGGACACCAGGGCTACACCTTC
length: 13; J: TRBJ2-3; D: .; V: TRBV29-1; size: .; CDR3: CSVGLVLTDTQYF; DNA: TGCAGCGTTGGACTAGTCCTCACAGATACGCAGTATTTT
length: 18; J: TRBJ2-4; D: .; V: TRBV4-3; size: few; CDR3: CASSQGGRGTLAKNIQYF; DNA: TGCGCCAGCAGCCAAGGGGGTCGGGGGACCTTAGCCAAAAACATTCAGTACTTC
length: 19; J: TRBJ1-1; D: TRBD1; V: TRBV12-3/TRBV12-4; size: .; CDR3: CASSFRGGSLRGTATEAFF; DNA: TGTGCCAGCAGTTTCAGGGGCGGTTCGCTTCGGGGGACAGCCACTGAAGCTTTCTTT
length: 13; J: TRBJ2-7; D: TRBD1; V: TRBV7-2; size: many; CDR3: CASSYQGAGEQYF; DNA: TGTGCCAGCAGCTATCAGGGGGCGGGTGAGCAGTACTTC
length: 17; J: TRBJ2-7; D: TRBD2; V: TRBV7-2; size: few; CDR3: CASSPIGPSGGAHEQYF; DNA: TGTGCCAGCAGCCCAATAGGGCCTAGCGGGGGGGCCCACGAGCAGTACTTC
length: 14; J: TRBJ2-5; D: .; V: TRBV7-9; size: .; CDR3: CASSLGTFWGTQYF; DNA: TGTGCCAGCAGCTTAGGGACATTTTGGGGGACCCAGTACTTC
length: 15; J: TRBJ2-7; D: .; V: TRBV7-2; size: .; CDR3: CASSLTLRGWREQYF; DNA: TGTGCCAGCAGCTTAACTTTGAGGGGGTGGCGCGAGCAGTACTTC
length: 11; J: TRBJ2-3; D: .; V: TRBV12-3/TRBV12-4; size: .; CDR3: CASSSTGAQYF; DNA: TGTGCCAGCAGCTCCACTGGTGCGCAGTATTTT
length: 14; J: TRBJ2-7; D: .; V: TRBV6-5; size: .; CDR3: CASSYQGPPQEQYF; DNA: TGTGCCAGCAGTTACCAAGGACCTCCTCAAGAGCAGTACTTC
length: 17; J: TRBJ1-6; D: TRBD1; V: TRBV9; size: many; CDR3: CASSVGGAGQNNSPLHF; DNA: TGTGCCAGCAGCGTAGGTGGAGCGGGACAGAATAATTCACCCCTCCACTTT
length: 14; J: TRBJ1-6; D: .; V: TRBV5-1; size: .; CDR3: CAGSMDTFNSPLHF; DNA: TGCGCCGGCAGCATGGACACCTTTAATTCACCCCTCCACTTT
length: 13; J: TRBJ2-3; D: .; V: TRBV28; size: .; CDR3: CASGRGGSDTQYF; DNA: TGTGCCAGCGGCAGGGGAGGGTCGGATACGCAGTATTTT
length: 15; J: TRBJ2-5; D: .; V: TRBV9; size: .; CDR3: CASSVAVSAIETQYF; DNA: TGTGCCAGCAGCGTCGCCGTATCGGCCATAGAGACCCAGTACTTC
length: 16; J: TRBJ2-1; D: .; V: TRBV28; size: few; CDR3: CASSSTGLGHYNEQFF; DNA: TGTGCCAGCAGTTCTACAGGGTTGGGCCACTACAATGAGCAGTTCTTC
length: 14; J: TRBJ2-3; D: TRBD2; V: TRBV28; size: .; CDR3: CASGGTSSPDTQYF; DNA: TGTGCCAGCGGCGGGACTAGTTCGCCAGATACGCAGTATTTT
length: 12; J: TRBJ2-7; D: .; V: TRBV6-1; size: .; CDR3: CASTEGRHEQYF; DNA: TGTGCCAGCACGGAGGGGCGGCACGAGCAGTACTTC
length: 15; J: TRBJ1-2; D: TRBD1; V: TRBV12-3/TRBV12-4; size: few; CDR3: CASSRGAGGIYGYTF; DNA: TGTGCCAGCAGTCGAGGGGCAGGGGGTATCTATGGCTACACCTTC
length: 14; J: TRBJ2-5; D: .; V: TRBV4-1; size: .; CDR3: CASSSELADETQYF; DNA: TGCGCCAGCAGCTCCGAACTAGCTGATGAGACCCAGTACTTC
length: 17; J: TRBJ2-5; D: TRBD2; V: TRBV7-2; size: .; CDR3: CASSSYTPGLRQETQYF; DNA: TGTGCCAGCAGCTCCTATACGCCGGGACTAAGACAAGAGACCCAGTACTTC
length: 15; J: TRBJ1-4; D: TRBD1; V: TRBV4-3; size: .; CDR3: CASSQDSGGNEKLFF; DNA: TGCGCCAGCAGCCAAGATTCAGGGGGTAATGAAAAACTGTTTTTT
length: 17; J: TRBJ1-2; D: .; V: TRBV7-9; size: .; CDR3: CASSLLGGTPTNYGYTF; DNA: TGTGCCAGCAGCTTATTGGGGGGGACGCCCACTAACTATGGCTACACCTTC
length: 21; J: TRBJ2-5; D: TRBD2; V: TRBV11-2; size: few; CDR3: CASSLISLPNLAGPRQETQYF; DNA: TGTGCCAGCAGCTTAATCTCCCTTCCCAATCTAGCGGGGCCTCGCCAAGAGACCCAGTACTTC
length: 15; J: TRBJ2-5; D: TRBD2; V: TRBV3-1; size: .; CDR3: CASSQDVAGEETQYF; DNA: TGTGCCAGCAGCCAAGATGTAGCGGGGGAAGAGACCCAGTACTTC
length: 13; J: TRBJ1-2; D: TRBD1; V: TRBV13; size: few; CDR3: CASSQGQVYGYTF; DNA: TGTGCCAGCAGCCAGGGACAGGTCTATGGCTACACCTTC
length: 14; J: TRBJ2-1; D: .; V: TRBV29-1; size: few; CDR3: CSVRGTRSYNEQFF; DNA: TGCAGCGTCCGGGGTACTAGGAGCTACAATGAGCAGTTCTTC